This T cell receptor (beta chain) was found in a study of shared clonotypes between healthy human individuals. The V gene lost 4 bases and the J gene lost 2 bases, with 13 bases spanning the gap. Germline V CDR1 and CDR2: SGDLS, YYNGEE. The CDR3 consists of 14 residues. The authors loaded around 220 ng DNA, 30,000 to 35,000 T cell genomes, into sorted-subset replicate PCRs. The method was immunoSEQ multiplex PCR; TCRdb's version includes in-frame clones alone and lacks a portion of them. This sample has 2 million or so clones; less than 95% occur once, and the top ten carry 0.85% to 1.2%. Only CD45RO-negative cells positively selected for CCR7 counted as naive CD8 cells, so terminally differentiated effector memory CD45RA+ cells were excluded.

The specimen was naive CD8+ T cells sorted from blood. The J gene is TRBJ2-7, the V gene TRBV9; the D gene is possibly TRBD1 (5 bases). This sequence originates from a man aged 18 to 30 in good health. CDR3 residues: CASSPRTPTYEQYF. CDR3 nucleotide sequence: TGTGCCAGCAGCCCCCGGACACCCACCTACGAGCAGTACTTC.